The 16 T cell receptor beta chains below were found in one sample sequenced in a study of shared clonotypes between healthy human individuals. This table comes from immunoSEQ multiplex PCR, and its TCRdb copy is limited to in-frame clones, with some not included. The table lists around 2,000,000 clones, 85% to 95% of them singletons, with approximately 0.13% in the top ten. Sample: naive CD4+ T cells sorted from blood. Subset described: CD45RA+ positively selected. These receptor sequences come from a man aged 18 to 30 in good health.

Note on this clone: Possible read error: a much larger clone is one base away. The same CDR3 arises from other DNA sequences in this sample as well. The CDR3, as DNA: TGCGCCAGCAGCTCACGGACAGGGTCTAGTGAGCAGTTCTTC. Protein product: CASSSRTGSSEQFF. V gene TRBV4-3 combines with J gene TRBJ2-1; 8 nucleotides match TRBD1. The germline gives CDR1 LGHNA, CDR2 YSLEER. The CDR3 has 14 residues. After removal of 5 bases from V and 9 bases from J, the junction contained 9 bases not matched to a gene.

This chain joins TRBV18 and TRBJ2-1; 7 bases line up with TRBD2. With V trimmed by 1 base and J by 6 bases, 9 bases remained unmatched. In germline, CDR1 is KGHSH, CDR2 LQKENI. This CDR3 spans 16 amino acids. In DNA, the CDR3 is TGTGCCAGCTCACCACTAGCGGGCAACGGGGGCAATGAGCAGTTCTTC. Translated: CASSPLAGNGGNEQFF.

V usage is TRBV7-8 and J usage is TRBJ2-3; a weak D match, TRBD2 (5 bases). V lost 5 bases to trimming and J lost 5 bases, with 17 bases between them. The CDR3 is 15 residues long. In germline, CDR1 is SGHVS, CDR2 FQNEAQ. DNA for the CDR3: TGTGCCAGCAGCCCCCGAGGGATAGTTGGAGATACGCAGTATTTT. As protein: CASSPRGIVGDTQYF.

The chain has TRBV10-3 and TRBJ1-1, with D hard to call. Trimming removed 10 bases from V and 3 bases from J, with 15 bases in between. Germline V gives CDR1 ENHRY, CDR2 SYGVKD. There are 13 residues in the CDR3. CDR3 in amino acids: CAKSQRLDTEAFF. The CDR3, as DNA: TGTGCCAAATCCCAAAGACTGGACACTGAAGCTTTCTTT.

The chain joins TRBV25-1 to TRBJ1-1; 7 bases align to TRBD1. The CDR3 is 12 residues long. Germline CDR1 MGHDK, CDR2 SYGVNS. Losses at the gene ends were 7 bases for V and 5 bases for J; bases not matched to a gene: 4. Here the CDR3 reads CASKGQSTEAFF. In DNA, the CDR3 is TGTGCCAGCAAGGGACAGTCGACTGAAGCTTTCTTT.

As to this clone: One base away lies a much larger clone, so this may be a sequencing read error. Other DNA sequences in the same sample also yield this CDR3. The rearrangement uses TRBV7-2 and TRBJ1-1; unclear D gene. CDR3 size: 13 residues. CDR1 is SGHTA, CDR2 FQGNSA, per germline. V lost 2 bases and J lost 1, with 5 bases in between. The CDR3 loop is CASSLIGNTEAFF. The CDR3 DNA sequence: TGTGCCAGCAGCTTAATAGGGAACACTGAAGCTTTCTTT. Complete variable domain (other parts from reference TRBV7-2 and TRBJ1-1): GAGVSQSPSNKVTEKGKDVELRCDPISGHTALYWYRQSLGQGLEFLIYFQGNSAPDKSGLPSDRFSAERTGGSVSTLTIQRTQQEDSAVYLCASSLIGNTEAFFGQGTRLTVV.

The chain couples TRBV29-1 to TRBJ2-1; 8 nucleotides align to TRBD2. The CDR3 consists of 14 residues. CDR1 and CDR2 (germline): SQVTM, ANQGSEA. V lost 7 bases and J lost 7; bases outside the gene matches: 12. For the CDR3, the DNA is TGCAGCGAAATAAGCGGGAGAGTAGGGAATGAGCAGTTCTTC. Protein: CSEISGRVGNEQFF.

The CDR3, as DNA: TGTGCCAGCAGCTTAGGGGTTCCCTCTGGGGCCAACGTCCTGACTTTC. This encodes CASSLGVPSGANVLTF. The V gene is TRBV7-6, the J gene TRBJ2-6; D remains unclear. CDR1 and CDR2 from the germline V gene are SGHVS and FNYEAQ. This CDR3 spans 16 amino acids. V gave up 1 base and J gave up 0 bases, with 7 bases separating them.

Ten or more counts support this clone. The chain uses TRBV5-1 and TRBJ2-5; D is perhaps TRBD1 or TRBD2 (5 bases each). Between the trimmed V and J ends, which lost 4 bases and 4 bases, there was a span of 17 bases. CDR3 length: 15 amino acids. Germline V lookup: CDR1 SGHRS, CDR2 YFSETQ. CDR3 DNA sequence: TGCGCCAGCAGCCGCGGATCGGGGCCCCCAGAGACCCAGTACTTC. This codes for CASSRGSGPPETQYF.

The V gene is TRBV6-1, the J gene TRBJ1-5; 7 bases line up with TRBD1. Germline-derived CDR1 and CDR2 are MNHNS and SASEGT. The CDR3 runs 15 residues. Trimming removed 10 bases from V and 0 bases from J; junction bases left unmatched: 9. The CDR3 nucleotides are TGTGCCATACGGACAGGCCCACTTAGCAATCAGCCCCAGCATTTT. This gives the protein CAIRTGPLSNQPQHF.

CDR3 in DNA: TGTGCCAGCAGCTTTTCCGAGATTAACTATGGCTACACCTTC. Residues: CASSFSEINYGYTF. The chain links TRBV11-2 to TRBJ1-2, with D unclear. The CDR3 length is 14 residues. Germline V gene sequence: CDR1 SGHAT, CDR2 FQNNGV. The V end was cut by 3 bases, the J end by 1 base, with 9 bases between.

The genes are TRBV4-1 and TRBJ1-6; D not certain. In germline, CDR1 is MGHRA, CDR2 YSYEKL. CDR3 length: 16 residues. V was pared by 1 base and J by 0 bases, with 7 bases between. CDR3 DNA sequence: TGCGCCAGCAGCCAAGGACCGAGCTCCTATAATTCACCCCTCCACTTT. Its protein is CASSQGPSSYNSPLHF.

The V gene is TRBV4-3, the J gene TRBJ1-4, with 8 bases lining up with TRBD1. This CDR3 region has 14 residues. Germline-derived CDR1 and CDR2 are LGHNA and YSLEER. V was clipped by 3 bases and J by 8 bases; unmatched bases: 5. CDR3 DNA: TGCGCCAGCAGCCAGGGACAGGTCGGGGAAAAACTGTTTTTT. It is translated as CASSQGQVGEKLFF.

The CDR3 is CASVTRYRDPTYEQYF. CDR3 DNA: TGTGCCAGTGTCACCAGGTACAGGGACCCCACCTACGAGCAGTACTTC. The rearrangement links TRBV2 to TRBJ2-7; D may be TRBD1 (6 bases). V lost 9 bases, J lost 2 bases, and 23 bases lay in between. Germline CDR1 and CDR2: SNHLY and FYNNEI. The CDR3 is 16 residues long.

The chain links TRBV6-5 to TRBJ1-3; D remains unclear. CDR1 and CDR2 (germline): MNHEY, SVGAGI. Trimming removed 2 bases at V and 0 bases at J, with 8 bases between. The CDR3 covers 15 residues. The CDR3 spells CASSYGTASGNTIYF. The CDR3 bases are TGTGCCAGCAGTTACGGAACAGCCTCTGGAAACACCATATATTTT.

This chain links TRBV19 with TRBJ1-2; the D is unclear. The CDR3 has 14 residues. The germline gives CDR1 LNHDA, CDR2 SQIVND (reference sequence). Trimming stripped 3 bases from V and 1 base from J, with 9 bases between. The CDR3 region is CASSMEGFNYGYTF. CDR3 nucleotides: TGTGCCAGTAGTATGGAAGGATTTAACTATGGCTACACCTTC.